The 15 T cell receptor beta chains below were found in one sample sequenced in a study of blood T cell repertoires in COVID-19. Assay: immunoSEQ multiplex PCR; the TCRdb copy retains only in-frame clones and omits some. The profile shows almost 250,000 clones, approximately 90% of them singletons. The sample was PBMCs or T cells enriched from blood (not recorded which). The receptors stem from a woman aged 25 to 39 who had recovered from COVID-19.

The chain carries TRBV24-1 and TRBJ2-2; 10 bases are shared with TRBD2. The length of the CDR3 is 17 residues. Germline-derived CDR1 and CDR2 are KGHDR and SFDVKD. V gave up 3 bases and J gave up 3 bases; unmatched junction bases: 6. The CDR3 DNA reads TGTGCCACCAGTGATCCCGGGACTAGCGCTCACACCGGGGAGCTGTTTTTT. It specifies CATSDPGTSAHTGELFF.

The rearrangement uses TRBV7-3 and TRBJ2-2; 7 positions match TRBD1. This CDR3 has 15 amino acids. Germline V gene lookup returns CDR1 SGHTA and CDR2 FQGTGA. Losses at the gene ends were 5 bases for V and 6 bases for J; bases not matched to a gene: 9. CDR3 DNA sequence: TGTGCCAGCAGCCGACAGGGATCACATCCCGGGGAGCTGTTTTTT. Translation gives CASSRQGSHPGELFF.

The rearrangement uses TRBV7-8 and TRBJ1-5; possible D gene TRBD1, 5 bases. The CDR3 covers 15 residues. Germline V gives CDR1 SGHVS, CDR2 FQNEAQ. Between the trimmed V and J ends, which lost 1 base and 6 bases, there was a span of 13 bases. CDR3 DNA: TGTGCCAGCAGCTTAGGAGCAGGGTTTGGTCAGCCCCAGCATTTT. Protein: CASSLGAGFGQPQHF.

The DNA of the CDR3 is TGTGCCAGCAGTTACGGGGGTGTCGGGAGCTCTGGAAACACCATATATTTT. This encodes CASSYGGVGSSGNTIYF. The rearrangement uses TRBV6-2 or TRBV6-3 and TRBJ1-3; possibly TRBD1 for D (5 bases). V was shortened by 2 bases and J by 0 bases, with 14 bases between the two germline ends. Germline-derived CDR1 and CDR2 are MNHEY and SVGEGT. The CDR3 runs to 17 residues.

This clone has only a few counts. CDR3 in DNA: TGTGCCAGCAGCTTAGAAGTCTTCGGGGAGCAGTACTTC. Translating it yields CASSLEVFGEQYF. The chain employs TRBV7-8 and TRBJ2-7, with D unclear. Trimming took 1 base from V and 7 from J, leaving 11 bases between them. Germline values: CDR1 SGHVS, CDR2 FQNEAQ. This CDR3 is 13 amino acids long.

This clone has only a few counts. V usage is TRBV19 and J usage is TRBJ1-2, with D hard to call. There are 14 residues in the CDR3. Germline-derived CDR1 and CDR2 are LNHDA and SQIVND (reference sequence). Trimming removed 1 base at V and 8 bases at J, with 14 bases between. The CDR3 nucleotides read TGTGCCAGTAGTATAGGGCCCGGAGGCGGAGGCTACACCTTC. This translates into CASSIGPGGGGYTF. The variable domain in full, with the rest retrieved from reference TRBV19 and TRBJ1-2, is DGGITQSPKYLFRKEGQNVTLSCEQNLNHDAMYWYRQDPGQGLRLIYYSQIVNDFQKGDIAEGYSVSREKKESFPLTVTSAQKNPTAFYLCASSIGPGGGGYTFGSGTRLTVV.

The rearrangement links TRBV3-1 (or the pseudogene TRBV3-2) to TRBJ1-2; D gene ambiguous. V was pared by 2 bases and J by 0 bases, with 10 bases between. The CDR3 is 15 residues long. CDR1 LGHDT and CDR2 YNNKEL come from the germline V gene (reference sequence). For the CDR3, the DNA is TGTGCCAGCAGCCAACCGTCCGGGGCTAACTATGGCTACACCTTC. Amino acids: CASSQPSGANYGYTF.

V usage is TRBV28 and J usage is TRBJ1-1, with D perhaps TRBD1 (5 bases). Germline CDR1 is MDHEN and CDR2 is SYDVKM. With 4 bases removed from V and 3 bases from J, the gap between germline ends came to 9 bases. This CDR3 has 13 amino acids. CDR3 in DNA: TGTGCCAGCAGTTGGTTCAGGGACACTGAAGCTTTCTTT. Residues: CASSWFRDTEAFF.

The J gene is TRBJ2-7, the V gene TRBV28, with 8 positions matching TRBD1. CDR1 is MDHEN and CDR2 is SYDVKM in the germline V gene. CDR3 length: 16 residues. Trimming cost V 5 bases and J 5 bases; bases outside gene matches: 14. The CDR3 bases are TGTGCCAGCAGTCAAGACAGGGGCCCTTTACGGGACGAGCAGTACTTC. Protein product: CASSQDRGPLRDEQYF.

The CDR3 loop is CSVAPDRWLANYGYTF. The DNA of the CDR3 is TGCAGCGTTGCTCCGGACAGATGGTTAGCTAACTATGGCTACACCTTC. This sequence joins TRBV29-1 and TRBJ1-2; D perhaps matches TRBD1 (6 bases). V lost 4 bases to trimming and J lost 0 bases, with 18 bases between them. The CDR3 has 16 amino acids. The germline V gene has CDR1 SQVTM and CDR2 ANQGSEA. Looking up the rest from reference TRBV29-1 and TRBJ1-2 gives the full variable domain: SAVISQKPSRDICQRGTSLTIQCQVDSQVTMMFWYRQQPGQSLTLIATANQGSEATYESGFVIDKFPISRPNLTFSTLTVSNMSPEDSSIYLCSVAPDRWLANYGYTFGSGTRLTVV.

The sample holds one count of this clone. This chain links TRBV27 with TRBJ1-1; 8 nucleotides agree with TRBD1. The CDR3 has 14 residues. CDR1 and CDR2 from the germline V gene are MNHEY and SMNVEV (reference sequence). Unmatched junction bases numbered 12, after V lost 5 bases and J lost 10 bases. The CDR3, as DNA: TGTGCCAGCAGTCCGCCCTCCGGCAGGGGGCGAGCTTTCTTT. It specifies CASSPPSGRGRAFF.

This clone was recorded a few times. The J gene is TRBJ2-2, the V gene TRBV21-1; the tabulated D call, TRBD2, remains unverified against the DNA. TRBV21-1 is given as a pseudogene. The CDR3 loop spans 14 amino acids. The CDR3 nucleotides are TGTGCCAGCAGCCACCGGGGGAGAACCGGGGAGCTGTTTTTT. Amino acid sequence: CASSHRGRTGELFF.

The rearrangement uses TRBV7-3 and TRBJ2-6; the match to TRBD1 covers 10 bases. V trimming: 2 bases; J trimming: 4 bases; junction bases outside the gene matches: 5. The CDR3 consists of 17 residues. Germline V gene lookup returns CDR1 SGHTA and CDR2 FQGTGA. As DNA, the CDR3 is TGTGCCAGCAGCTTATCGACAGGGGGCGCCGGGGCCAACGTCCTGACTTTC. Translated, it gives CASSLSTGGAGANVLTF.

The rearrangement joins TRBV12-3 or TRBV12-4 to TRBJ1-1, with D tentatively TRBD1 (6 bases). The CDR3 spans 12 residues. Trimming removed 7 bases from V and 8 bases from J, with 14 bases in between. The CDR3 DNA is TGTGCCAGCACGATATCCGGGACAGAAGCTTTCTTT. Protein sequence: CASTISGTEAFF.

This chain uses TRBV28 with TRBJ2-1; D perhaps matches TRBD1 (5 bases). CDR3 length: 15 residues. Germline CDR1 is MDHEN and CDR2 is SYDVKM. The ends were cut back, 6 bases at V and 9 bases at J, with 21 bases in the middle. CDR3 sequence: CASSWGGTLVGEQFF. In DNA form, the CDR3 reads TGTGCCAGCAGCTGGGGCGGAACTCTAGTAGGTGAGCAGTTCTTC. Supplemented by reference TRBV28 and TRBJ2-1, the full variable domain reads DVKVTQSSRYLVKRTGEKVFLECVQDMDHENMFWYRQDPGLGLRLIYFSYDVKMKEKGDIPEGYSVSREKKERFSLILESASTNQTSMYLCASSWGGTLVGEQFFGPGTRLTVL.